This record looks at one TCR beta chain sequence and its context. Germline lookup yields CDR1 SGDLS and CDR2 YYNGEE. V was pared by 2 bases and J by 3 bases, with 8 bases between. The CDR3 is 14 amino acids. Data came from immunoSEQ multiplex PCR; TCRdb stores just in-frame clones and leaves some out. Among 850,000 to 1,200,000 clones listed, under 80% were seen once. This entry is derived from a study of shared clonotypes between healthy human individuals. This clonotype originated in a man aged 18 to 30 in good health. The rearrangement joins TRBV9 to TRBJ2-2, with a possible D match to TRBD1 (6 bases). The sequencing input was memory CD4+ T cells sorted from blood. Subset of the sample: CD45RA-negative fraction. The CDR3 sequence: CASSVPGDTGELFF. In nucleotides, the CDR3 is TGTGCCAGCAGCGTTCCAGGGGACACCGGGGAGCTGTTTTTT.